Described below is a single T cell receptor (beta chain) sequence and its context. The data are from a study of blood T cell repertoires in COVID-19. Study-level information: Samples taken during acute and convalescent COVID-19 were collected in the United States, Italy and Spain. From T cells, B-cell-depleted T cells, or PBMCs came the material, which was cDNA or gDNA.

Which cohort a participant joined came from the clinical history participants gave. Germline V gives CDR1 SEHNR, CDR2 FQNEAQ (reference sequence). This CDR3 has 15 amino acids. V lost 5 bases to trimming and J lost 7 bases, with 20 bases between them. The table came from immunoSEQ multiplex PCR; TCRdb's copy has only in-frame clones and leaves some out. The profile shows 150,000 to 200,000 clones, about 85% of them singletons. Sequencing used PBMCs or T cells enriched from blood (not recorded which). This sequence originates from a woman aged 50 to 60 who had recovered from COVID-19. The rearrangement links TRBV7-9 to TRBJ1-1; maybe TRBD1 (5 bases). The CDR3 nucleotides read TGTGCCAGCAGCCTTGGGGCAGCCAAGGCGGTTGAAGCTTTCTTT. Amino acids: CASSLGAAKAVEAFF.